This TCR beta chain derives from a study of T cell responses to AZD1222 COVID-19 vaccine. Per the germline V gene, CDR1 is MDHEN and CDR2 is SYDVKM. This CDR3 spans 16 amino acids. V was clipped by 7 bases and J by 7 bases; unmatched bases: 10. Clones were read by immunoSEQ multiplex PCR, and TCRdb kept only the in-frame ones, dropping some. The table lists about 130,000 clones, around 90% of them singletons, with about 2% in the top ten. The TCR was taken from an adult in good health. The source was peripheral blood, collected on day 0 of AZD1222 vaccination. The gene calls are TRBV28 and TRBJ2-1; 13 nucleotides line up with TRBD2. In DNA form, the CDR3 reads TGTGCCAGCATTGGGACTAGCGGGGCGACAGGGAATGAGCAGTTCTTC. As protein: CASIGTSGATGNEQFF.